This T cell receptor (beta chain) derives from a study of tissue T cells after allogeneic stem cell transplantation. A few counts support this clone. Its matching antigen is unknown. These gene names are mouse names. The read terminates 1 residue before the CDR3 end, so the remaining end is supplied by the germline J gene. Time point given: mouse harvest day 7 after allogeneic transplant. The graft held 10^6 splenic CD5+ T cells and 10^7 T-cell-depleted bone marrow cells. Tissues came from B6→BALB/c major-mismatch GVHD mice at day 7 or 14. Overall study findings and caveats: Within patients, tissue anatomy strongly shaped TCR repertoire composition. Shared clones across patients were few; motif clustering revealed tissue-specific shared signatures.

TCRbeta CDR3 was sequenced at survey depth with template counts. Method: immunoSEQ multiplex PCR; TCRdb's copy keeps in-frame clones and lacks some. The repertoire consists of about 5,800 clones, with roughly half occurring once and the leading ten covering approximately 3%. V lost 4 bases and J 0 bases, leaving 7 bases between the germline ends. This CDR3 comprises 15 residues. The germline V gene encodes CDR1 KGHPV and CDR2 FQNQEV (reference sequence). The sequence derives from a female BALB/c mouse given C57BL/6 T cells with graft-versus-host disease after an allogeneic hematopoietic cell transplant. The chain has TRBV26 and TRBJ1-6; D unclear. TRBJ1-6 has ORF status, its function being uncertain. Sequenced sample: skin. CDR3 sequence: CASSPTPSYNSPLYF. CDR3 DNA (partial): TGTGCCAGCAGTCCAACACCTTCCTATAATTCGCCCCTCTAC.